The clone carrying this T cell receptor (beta chain) was counted at least ten times. The antigen is undetermined. This specimen belongs to a study of T-cell reconstitution after alpha-beta-depleted transplantation in children. Library preparation (for TCRbeta) was performed with unique molecular identifiers. TCRdb reprocessed the PCR reads via MiXCR and lists one record per CDR3 protein. The sample holds 250,000 to 400,000 distinct CDR3 sequences; approximately 23% are singletons and the top ten take about 10%. Findings of the study overall: In some patients, recipient T cells and intrathymic progenitors surviving conditioning explained high day-60 diversity. T-cell numbers and diversity one year post-transplant derived largely from freshly generated T cells. Expanded graft clones, several hundred of them, were reportedly the source of alpha-beta T cells about two months after transplant.

Trimming at V came to 0 bases and at J to 2 bases, leaving 5 bases not matched to a gene. This CDR3 contains 16 residues. Germline-derived CDR1 and CDR2 are MNHEY and SVGAGI. The starting material was PBMCs, mostly from graft donor cells, obtained 180 days after TCRalphabeta/CD19-depleted stem cell transplant. This clonotype was obtained from a male patient aged 10-17 years who had a stem cell transplant for acute lymphoblastic leukemia, so the T cells may come from the graft donor. The rearrangement joins TRBV6-5 to TRBJ2-7; 9 bases map to TRBD2. The CDR3 nucleotides read TGTGCCAGCAGTTACTCGCCTAGCGGGGCCCCCTACGAGCAGTACTTC. The encoded protein is CASSYSPSGAPYEQYF.